Shown below are 8 T cell receptor beta chains from a single sample sequenced in a study of shared clonotypes between healthy human individuals (dated by TCRdb to 2018 to 2020). The receptor library was made with the immunoSEQ multiplex PCR assay. TCRdb limited this immuneACCESS table to in-frame rearrangements with V and J called. A share of clones is missing; checked studies link under half to unresolved V genes, and the rest is unexplained. In this sample the table shows about half a million clones, around 79% of which occur a single time. Approximately 13% of the sample goes to the ten largest clones. The specimen sequenced was PBMCs. All receptors derive from a middle-aged woman in good health. Some clones in this sample may be carry-over from other donors' samples.

The chain combines TRBV19 with TRBJ1-5; D perhaps matches TRBD1 (5 bases). Trimming left V 1 base short and J 1 base short, with 11 bases between. There are 16 residues in the CDR3. Germline CDR1 is LNHDA and CDR2 is SQIVND (reference sequence). CDR3 nucleotide sequence: TGTGCCAGTAGTATAGTTTCAGGGAACAGCAATCAGCCCCAGCATTTT. Translating gives CASSIVSGNSNQPQHF.

The chain combines TRBV7-2 with TRBJ2-1, with D possibly TRBD1 on 5 matching bases. Per the germline V gene, CDR1 is SGHTA and CDR2 is FQGNSA. This CDR3 region has 17 residues. V was shortened by 5 bases and J by 1 base, with 18 bases between the two germline ends. CDR3: CASSPLPQGMSYNEQFF. The DNA of the CDR3 is TGTGCCAGCAGCCCCCTGCCCCAGGGTATGTCCTACAATGAGCAGTTCTTC.

The chain carries TRBV4-2 and TRBJ2-7, with D possibly being TRBD2 (6 bases). Trimming stripped 2 bases from V and 2 bases from J, with 22 bases between. The CDR3 consists of 18 residues. Germline CDR1 and CDR2: LGHNA and YNFKEQ. The DNA of the CDR3 is TGTGCCAGCAGCCAAAGGATAAGGGCCGGGACGGGAGCCTACGAGCAGTACTTC. This codes for CASSQRIRAGTGAYEQYF.

The chain recombines TRBV10-3 with TRBJ1-3, with D perhaps matching TRBD1 (5 bases). Trimming left V 0 bases short and J 2 bases short, with 8 bases between. In germline, CDR1 is ENHRY, CDR2 SYGVKD. The CDR3 sequence is 15 residues long. DNA of the CDR3: TGTGCCATCAGTGAGTCCTCAGGGCCTGGAAACACCATATATTTT. Amino acids: CAISESSGPGNTIYF.

The V gene is TRBV7-9, the J gene TRBJ1-1, with 7 bases fitting TRBD1. The junction had 3 bases not matched to a gene; V was cut back by 0 bases and J by 5 bases. The CDR3 spans 14 residues. Germline values: CDR1 SEHNR, CDR2 FQNEAQ (reference sequence). In DNA, the CDR3 is TGTGCCAGCAGCTTAGCGTTGACAGGGACTGAAGCTTTCTTT. It is translated as CASSLALTGTEAFF.

The chain joins TRBV23-1 to TRBJ1-4, with a tentative D call TRBD1 (5 bases). TRBV23-1 is marked as an open reading frame, function uncertain. CDR3 size: 18 residues. Between the trimmed V and J ends, which lost 6 bases and 0 bases, there was a span of 20 bases. This chain's CDR3 is CASSLGRKIDATNEKLFF. In DNA form, the CDR3 reads TGCGCCAGCAGCTTGGGACGTAAAATAGATGCAACTAATGAAAAACTGTTTTTT.

This clone was recorded a few times. The V call is TRBV2, the J call TRBJ2-7; 7 bases fit TRBD1. V was pared by 5 bases and J by 5 bases, with 6 bases of the junction left unmatched. CDR3 length: 13 residues. CDR1 and CDR2 (germline): SNHLY, FYNNEI. The CDR3, as DNA: TGTGCCAGCAGTTTACAGGGGATCCACGAGCAGTACTTC. Protein: CASSLQGIHEQYF.

The J gene is TRBJ2-3, the V gene TRBV7-2; the match to TRBD2 covers 8 bases. The V gene's germline CDR1 is SGHTA and CDR2 FQGNSA. The CDR3 runs 15 residues. Trimming removed 4 bases from V and 5 bases from J; junction bases left unmatched: 8. The CDR3 protein is CASSSAGVRVDTQYF. CDR3 nucleotide sequence: TGTGCCAGCAGCTCAGCGGGAGTAAGGGTAGATACGCAGTATTTT.